The sequence of this T cell receptor (beta chain) was determined in a study of shared clonotypes between healthy human individuals. Background on the study: A couple of female and a few male donors aged 18 to 49 were enrolled.

Assay used: immunoSEQ multiplex PCR; TCRdb lists only in-frame clones, some missing. The sample records roughly 500,000 clones, roughly 80% being singletons. This clone came up a few times. The CDR3 extends over 15 amino acids. The germline gives CDR1 MNHEY, CDR2 SMNVEV (reference sequence). The V end was cut by 6 bases, the J end by 7 bases, with 21 bases between. The sequence was obtained from a woman aged 40 to 50 in good health. Some clones in this sample may be carry-over from other donors' samples. The chain is built from TRBV27 and TRBJ1-2; D call uncertain. Sequencing was carried out using PBMCs. This CDR3 is CASSPGRWDPRGYTF. CDR3 nucleotide sequence: TGTGCCAGCAGCCCCGGACGGTGGGATCCTCGTGGCTACACCTTC.